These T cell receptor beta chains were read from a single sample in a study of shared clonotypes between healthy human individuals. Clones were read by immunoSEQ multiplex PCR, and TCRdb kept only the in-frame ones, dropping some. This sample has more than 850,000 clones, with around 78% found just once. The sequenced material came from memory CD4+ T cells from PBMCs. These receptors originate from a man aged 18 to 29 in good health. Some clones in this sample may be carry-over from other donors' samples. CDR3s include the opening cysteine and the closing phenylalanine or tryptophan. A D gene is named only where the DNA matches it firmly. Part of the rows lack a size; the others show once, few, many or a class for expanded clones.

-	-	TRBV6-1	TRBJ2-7	CASSRSRGRTYEQYF	TGTGCCAGCAGCCGGTCTCGGGGGAGGACCTACGAGCAGTACTTC
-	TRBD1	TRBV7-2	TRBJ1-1	CASSPTDRGLGSTEAFF	TGTGCCAGCAGCCCCACGGACAGGGGGCTTGGGTCCACTGAAGCTTTCTTT
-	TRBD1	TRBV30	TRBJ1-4	CAWGRQGATEKLFF	TGTGCCTGGGGTCGGCAGGGGGCAACCGAAAAACTGTTTTTT
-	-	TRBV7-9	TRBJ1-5	CASSLDAQPQHF	TGTGCCAGCAGCTTAGATGCTCAGCCCCAGCATTTT
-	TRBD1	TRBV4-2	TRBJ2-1	CASSQAQIGTDNEQFF	TGTGCCAGCAGCCAAGCCCAAATAGGGACAGACAATGAGCAGTTCTTC
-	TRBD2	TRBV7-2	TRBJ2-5	CASTASGQETQYF	TGTGCCAGCACCGCTAGCGGACAAGAGACCCAGTACTTC
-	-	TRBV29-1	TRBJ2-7	CSAGPTGNEQYF	TGCAGCGCGGGACCCACAGGGAACGAGCAGTACTTC
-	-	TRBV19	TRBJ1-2	CASSFSGAYGYTF	TGTGCCAGTAGTTTTAGCGGCGCCTATGGCTACACCTTC
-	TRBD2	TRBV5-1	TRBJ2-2	CASRLAGNTGELFF	TGCGCCAGTCGACTAGCGGGGAACACCGGGGAGCTGTTTTTT
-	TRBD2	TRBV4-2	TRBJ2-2	CASSPHSGLNAGELFF	TGTGCCAGCAGCCCACATAGCGGGTTGAACGCCGGGGAGCTGTTTTTT
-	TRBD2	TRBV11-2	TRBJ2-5	CASSIAGGGQTQYF	TGTGCCAGCAGTATAGCGGGTGGAGGCCAGACCCAGTACTTC
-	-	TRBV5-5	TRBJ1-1	CASRQVDPFANTEAFF	TGTGCCAGCAGGCAGGTGGACCCCTTTGCGAACACTGAAGCTTTCTTT
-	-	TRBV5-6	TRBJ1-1	CASSLRGSLSEAFF	TGTGCCAGCAGCTTGCGAGGGTCCCTAAGTGAAGCTTTCTTT
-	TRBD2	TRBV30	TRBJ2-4	CAWTSPGLAGLAKNIQYF	TGTGCCTGGACCTCCCCGGGACTAGCGGGCTTAGCCAAAAACATTCAGTACTTC
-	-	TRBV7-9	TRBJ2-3	CASSWAGPTDTQYF	TGTGCCAGCAGTTGGGCCGGGCCTACAGATACGCAGTATTTT
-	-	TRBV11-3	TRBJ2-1	CASSSDSDNEQFF	TGTGCCAGCAGCTCCGACTCCGACAATGAGCAGTTCTTC
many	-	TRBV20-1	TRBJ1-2	CSASPGEGYTF	TGCAGTGCTAGCCCCGGGGAAGGCTACACCTTC
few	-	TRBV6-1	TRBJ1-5	CASSADLTNQPQHF	TGTGCCAGCAGTGCCGACCTAACCAATCAGCCCCAGCATTTT
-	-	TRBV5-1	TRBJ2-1	CASSSQGYEQFF	TGCGCCAGCAGCTCGCAGGGCTATGAGCAGTTCTTC
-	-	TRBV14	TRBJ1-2	CASSQTTSYGYTF	TGTGCCAGCAGCCAAACCACCAGTTATGGCTACACCTTC
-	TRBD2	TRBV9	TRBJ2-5	CASSPTSGSGGIETQYF	TGTGCCAGCAGCCCGACTAGCGGGAGTGGAGGCATTGAGACCCAGTACTTC
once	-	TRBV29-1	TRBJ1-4	CSVGQGHEKLFF	TGCAGCGTGGGGCAGGGTCATGAAAAACTGTTTTTT
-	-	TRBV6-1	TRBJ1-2	CASSEISFTGRMERGGYTF	TGTGCCAGCAGTGAAATTTCTTTTACTGGGCGGATGGAGAGGGGTGGCTACACCTTC
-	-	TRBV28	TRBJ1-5	CASRDSNQPQHF	TGTGCCAGCAGAGATAGCAATCAGCCCCAGCATTTT
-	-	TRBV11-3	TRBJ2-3	CASSSTLADTQYF	TGTGCCAGCAGCTCAACACTAGCAGATACGCAGTATTTT
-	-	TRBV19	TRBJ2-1	CASSTSGTKEQFF	TGTGCCAGTAGTACCTCCGGGACCAAGGAGCAGTTCTTC
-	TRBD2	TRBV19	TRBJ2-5	CASSYGGLVQETQYF	TGTGCCAGTAGCTATGGCGGACTAGTCCAAGAGACCCAGTACTTC
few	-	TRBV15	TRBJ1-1	CATAFGQYTEAFF	TGTGCCACCGCCTTCGGACAGTACACTGAAGCTTTCTTT
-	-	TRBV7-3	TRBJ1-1	CASSSLRANPGRRNTEAFF	TGTGCCAGCAGCTCGCTTCGTGCGAATCCGGGACGTAGGAACACTGAAGCTTTCTTT
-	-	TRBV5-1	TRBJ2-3	CASSPVGTYRRTDTQYF	TGCGCCAGCAGCCCCGTAGGGACTTACCGCCGGACAGATACGCAGTATTTT
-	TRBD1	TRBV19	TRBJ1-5	CASSMGQENYQPQHF	TGTGCCAGTAGTATGGGACAGGAGAATTATCAGCCCCAGCATTTT
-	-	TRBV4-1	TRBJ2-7	CASSLLGEQYF	TGCGCCAGCAGCCTATTGGGCGAGCAGTACTTC
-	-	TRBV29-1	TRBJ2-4	CSVVGDLGYF	TGCAGCGTTGTGGGGGACCTGGGGTACTTC
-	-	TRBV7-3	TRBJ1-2	CASSLTGMGYGYTF	TGTGCCAGCAGCTTAACAGGGATGGGGTATGGCTACACCTTC
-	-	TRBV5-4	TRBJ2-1	CASSSLAAGSSYNEQFF	TGTGCCAGCAGCTCTCTCGCCGCTGGGAGCTCCTACAATGAGCAGTTCTTC
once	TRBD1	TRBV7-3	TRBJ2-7	CASSLTGQGYEQYF	TGTGCCAGCAGCTTAACGGGACAGGGCTACGAGCAGTACTTC
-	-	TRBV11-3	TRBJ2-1	CASSLSGSSYNEQFF	TGTGCCAGCAGCTTAAGTGGGAGCTCCTACAATGAGCAGTTCTTC
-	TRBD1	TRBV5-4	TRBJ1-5	CASSAQGAEQPQHF	TGTGCCAGCAGCGCACAGGGGGCCGAACAGCCCCAGCATTTT
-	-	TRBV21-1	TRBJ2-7	CASSKRLAGDPTYEQYF	TGTGCCAGCAGCAAACGGCTAGCGGGAGACCCAACCTACGAGCAGTACTTC
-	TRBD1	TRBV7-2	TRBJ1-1	CASSTYLGQAIEAFF	TGTGCCAGCAGCACTTACCTGGGACAGGCCATTGAAGCTTTCTTT
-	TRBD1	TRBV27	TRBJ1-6	CASTDGQGDSPLHF	TGTGCCAGCACCGACGGACAGGGGGATTCACCCCTCCACTTT
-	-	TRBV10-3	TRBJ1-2	CATSPPRGIPYGYTF	TGTGCCACCTCCCCCCCCAGGGGTATACCCTATGGCTACACCTTC
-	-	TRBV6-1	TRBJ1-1	CASSEMGSGTEAFF	TGTGCCAGCAGTGAAATGGGGTCGGGAACTGAAGCTTTCTTT